The clone carrying this T cell receptor (beta chain) was seen only a few times. Its antigen is not known. Every bit of the isolated RNA underwent reverse transcription, so sequencing read expressed TCRB transcripts. This table comes from immunoSEQ multiplex PCR, and its TCRdb copy is limited to in-frame clones, with some not included. The data contain roughly 47,000 clones, 35% to 55% of them singletons. Every donor had blood drawn once into heparin, around 120 mL on average. These data belong to a study of beta chain features in type 1 diabetes. Study results and limitations: People with Type 1 diabetes carried modestly yet significantly shorter TCRB CDR3s in all four CD4+ subsets. Compared to healthy donors, patients appeared to have naive, central memory and Treg TCRB repertoires that were more alike.

Per the germline V gene, CDR1 is LGHNA and CDR2 is YSLEER. The V gene end was trimmed by 0 bases and the J gene end by 10 bases; junction bases not matched to a gene: 3. The CDR3 loop spans 13 amino acids. The rearrangement uses TRBV4-3 and TRBJ2-1, with 7 bases fitting TRBD2. The TCR comes from a man between 25 and 39 years old with type 1 diabetes. Sequencing input: stem cell memory CD4+ T cells from blood. CDR3 in DNA: TGCGCCAGCAGCCAAGAAGGGACTATCGAGCAGTTCTTC. This translates into CASSQEGTIEQFF.